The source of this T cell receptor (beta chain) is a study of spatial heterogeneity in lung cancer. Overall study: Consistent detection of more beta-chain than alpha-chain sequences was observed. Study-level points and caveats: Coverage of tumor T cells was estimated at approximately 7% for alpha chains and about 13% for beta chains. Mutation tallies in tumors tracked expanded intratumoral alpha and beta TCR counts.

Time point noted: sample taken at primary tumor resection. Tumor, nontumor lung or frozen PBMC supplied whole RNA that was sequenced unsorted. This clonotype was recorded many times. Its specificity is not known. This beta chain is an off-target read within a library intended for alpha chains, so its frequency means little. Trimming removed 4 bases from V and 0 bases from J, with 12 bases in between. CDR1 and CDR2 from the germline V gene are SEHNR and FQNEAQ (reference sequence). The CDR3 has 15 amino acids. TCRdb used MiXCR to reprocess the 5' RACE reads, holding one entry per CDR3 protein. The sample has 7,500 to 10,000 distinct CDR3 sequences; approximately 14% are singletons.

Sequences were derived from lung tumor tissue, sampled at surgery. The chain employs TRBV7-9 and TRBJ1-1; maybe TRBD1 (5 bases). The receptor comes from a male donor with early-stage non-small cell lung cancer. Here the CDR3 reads CASSSGQLMNTEAFF. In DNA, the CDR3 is TGTGCCAGCAGCTCAGGACAACTAATGAACACTGAAGCTTTCTTT.